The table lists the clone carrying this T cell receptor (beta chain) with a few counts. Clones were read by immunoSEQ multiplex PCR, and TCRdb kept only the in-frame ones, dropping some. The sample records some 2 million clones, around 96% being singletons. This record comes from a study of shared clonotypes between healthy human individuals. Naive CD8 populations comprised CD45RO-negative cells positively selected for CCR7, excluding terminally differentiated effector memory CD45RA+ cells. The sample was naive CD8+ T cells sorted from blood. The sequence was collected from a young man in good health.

CDR3 nucleotide sequence: TGTGCCAGCAGTTTAAGTGGGACAGGGGGGAACAATCAGCCCCAGCATTTT. Translating it yields CASSLSGTGGNNQPQHF. The chain recombines TRBV27 with TRBJ1-5, with TRBD1 identical over 11 bases. The CDR3 sequence is 17 residues long. Germline loops: CDR1 MNHEY, CDR2 SMNVEV (reference sequence). V lost 2 bases, J lost 3 bases, and 6 bases stayed unmatched.